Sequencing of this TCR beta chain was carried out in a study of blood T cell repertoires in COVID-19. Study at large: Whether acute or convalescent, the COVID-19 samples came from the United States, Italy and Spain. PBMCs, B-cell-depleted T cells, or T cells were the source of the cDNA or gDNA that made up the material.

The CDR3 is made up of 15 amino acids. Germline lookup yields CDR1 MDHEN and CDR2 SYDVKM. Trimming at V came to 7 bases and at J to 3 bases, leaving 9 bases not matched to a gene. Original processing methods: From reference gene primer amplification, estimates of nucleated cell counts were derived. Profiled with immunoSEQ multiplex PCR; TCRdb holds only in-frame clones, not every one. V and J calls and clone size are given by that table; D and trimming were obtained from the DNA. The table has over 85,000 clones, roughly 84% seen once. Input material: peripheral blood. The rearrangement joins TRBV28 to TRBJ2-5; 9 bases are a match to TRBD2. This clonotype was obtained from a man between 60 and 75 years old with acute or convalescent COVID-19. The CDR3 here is CASTRRRGGKETQYF. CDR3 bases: TGTGCCAGCACCCGCCGGCGGGGGGGCAAAGAGACCCAGTACTTC.